Sequencing of this T cell receptor beta chain was carried out in a study of blood T cell repertoires in COVID-19. Sequenced by immunoSEQ multiplex PCR; TCRdb stores in-frame clones only, minus some. The profile shows some 530,000 clones, less than 90% of them singletons. The germline V gene has CDR1 MRHNA and CDR2 SNTAGT. V lost 6 bases, J lost 5 bases, and 9 bases stayed unmatched. The CDR3 is 14 amino acids. Source material: PBMCs or T cells enriched from blood (not recorded which). The sequence derives from a woman aged 60-70 years who had recovered from COVID-19. The V call is TRBV6-4, the J call TRBJ1-1, with TRBD1 matching 7 bases. As DNA, the CDR3 is TGTGCCAGCAGGCAAGACAGGGATGGTACTGAAGCTTTCTTT. Translation: CASRQDRDGTEAFF.